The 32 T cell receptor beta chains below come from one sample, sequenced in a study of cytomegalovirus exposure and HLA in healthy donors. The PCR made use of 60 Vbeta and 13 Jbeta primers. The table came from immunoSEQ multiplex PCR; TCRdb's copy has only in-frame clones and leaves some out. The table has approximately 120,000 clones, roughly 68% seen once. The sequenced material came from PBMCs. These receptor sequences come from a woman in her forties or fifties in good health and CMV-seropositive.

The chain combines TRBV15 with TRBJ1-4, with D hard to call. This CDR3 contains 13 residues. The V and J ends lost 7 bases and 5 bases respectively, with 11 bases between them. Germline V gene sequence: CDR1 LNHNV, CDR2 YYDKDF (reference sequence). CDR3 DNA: TGTGCCACCAAGGGAGGGTTAAATGAAAAACTGTTTTTT. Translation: CATKGGLNEKLFF. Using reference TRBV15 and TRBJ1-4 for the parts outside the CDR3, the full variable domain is DAMVIQNPRYQVTQFGKPVTLSCSQTLNHNVMYWYQQKSSQAPKLLFHYYDKDFNNEADTPDNFQSRRPNTSFCFLDIRSPGLGDTAMYLCATKGGLNEKLFFGSGTQLSVL.

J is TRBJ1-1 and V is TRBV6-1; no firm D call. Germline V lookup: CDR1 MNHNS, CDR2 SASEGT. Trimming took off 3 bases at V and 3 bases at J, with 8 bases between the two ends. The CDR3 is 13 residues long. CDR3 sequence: CASSDRGDTEAFF. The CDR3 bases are TGTGCCAGCAGTGATCGGGGTGACACTGAAGCTTTCTTT.

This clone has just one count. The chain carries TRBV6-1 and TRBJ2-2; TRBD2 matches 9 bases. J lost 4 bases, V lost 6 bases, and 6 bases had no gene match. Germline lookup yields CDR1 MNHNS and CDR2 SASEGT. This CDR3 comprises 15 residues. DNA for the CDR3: TGTGCCAGCAGGAAGGGTAGCGGGAGCACCGGGGAGCTGTTTTTT. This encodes CASRKGSGSTGELFF.

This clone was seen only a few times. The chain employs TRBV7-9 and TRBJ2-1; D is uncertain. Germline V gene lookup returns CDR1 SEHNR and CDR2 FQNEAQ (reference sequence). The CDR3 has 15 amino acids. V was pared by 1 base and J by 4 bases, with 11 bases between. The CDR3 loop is CASSLGYSLYNEQFF. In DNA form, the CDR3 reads TGTGCCAGCAGCTTAGGGTACTCCCTTTACAATGAGCAGTTCTTC.

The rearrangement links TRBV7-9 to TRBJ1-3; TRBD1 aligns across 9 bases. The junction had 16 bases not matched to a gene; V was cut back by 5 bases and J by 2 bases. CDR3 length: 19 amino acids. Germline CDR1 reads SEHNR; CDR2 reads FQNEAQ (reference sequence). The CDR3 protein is CASSTLGTGKMVTGNTIYF. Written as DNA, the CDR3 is TGTGCCAGCAGCACCCTCGGGACAGGGAAGATGGTGACTGGAAACACCATATATTTT.

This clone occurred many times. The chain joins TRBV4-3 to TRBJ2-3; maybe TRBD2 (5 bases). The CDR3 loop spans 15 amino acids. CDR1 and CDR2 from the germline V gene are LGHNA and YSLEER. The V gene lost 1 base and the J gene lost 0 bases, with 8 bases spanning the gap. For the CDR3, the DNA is TGCGCCAGCAGCCAAGCGGGGTCTAGCACAGATACGCAGTATTTT. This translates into CASSQAGSSTDTQYF.

The CDR3 loop reads CASSLGGRPGGAGGETQYF. In DNA, the CDR3 is TGTGCCAGCAGCTTGGGAGGGAGGCCAGGGGGCGCCGGGGGGGAGACCCAGTACTTC. The chain is built from TRBV5-4 and TRBJ2-5, with D perhaps TRBD1 (8 bases). The CDR3 loop spans 19 amino acids. V was trimmed by 0 bases and J by 5 bases, leaving 26 bases between them. Per germline, CDR1 SGHNT and CDR2 YYREEE (reference sequence).

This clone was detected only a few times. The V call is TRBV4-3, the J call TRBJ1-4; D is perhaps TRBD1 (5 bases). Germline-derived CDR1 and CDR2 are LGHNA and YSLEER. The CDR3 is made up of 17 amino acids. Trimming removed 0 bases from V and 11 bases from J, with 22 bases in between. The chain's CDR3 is CASSQEVGPSGGEKLFF. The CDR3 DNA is TGCGCCAGCAGCCAAGAGGTTGGGCCATCGGGGGGTGAGAAACTGTTTTTT.

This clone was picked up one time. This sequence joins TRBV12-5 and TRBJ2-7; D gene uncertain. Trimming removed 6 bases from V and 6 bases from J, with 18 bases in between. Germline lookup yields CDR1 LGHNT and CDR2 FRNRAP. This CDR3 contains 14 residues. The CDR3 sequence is CASGSDTPLGEQYF. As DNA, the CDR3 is TGTGCTAGTGGCTCCGACACCCCTTTGGGCGAGCAGTACTTC.

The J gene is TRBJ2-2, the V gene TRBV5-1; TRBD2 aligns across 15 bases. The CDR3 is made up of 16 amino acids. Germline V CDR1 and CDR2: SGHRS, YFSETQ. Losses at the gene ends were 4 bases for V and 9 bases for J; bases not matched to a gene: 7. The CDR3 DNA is TGCGCCAGCAGCATCGGACTAGCGGGGGGGCCCAGGGAGCTGTTTTTT. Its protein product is CASSIGLAGGPRELFF. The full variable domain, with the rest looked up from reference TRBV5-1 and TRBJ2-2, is KAGVTQTPRYLIKTRGQQVTLSCSPISGHRSVSWYQQTPGQGLQFLFEYFSETQRNKGNFPGRFSGRQFSNSRSEMNVSTLELGDSALYLCASSIGLAGGPRELFFGEGSRLTVL.

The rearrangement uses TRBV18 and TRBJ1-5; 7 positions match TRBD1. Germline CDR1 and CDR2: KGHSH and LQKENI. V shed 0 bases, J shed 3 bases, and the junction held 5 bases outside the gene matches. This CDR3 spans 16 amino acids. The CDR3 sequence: CASSPPGRGVNQPQHF. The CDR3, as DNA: TGTGCCAGCTCACCACCGGGCAGGGGGGTCAATCAGCCCCAGCATTTT.

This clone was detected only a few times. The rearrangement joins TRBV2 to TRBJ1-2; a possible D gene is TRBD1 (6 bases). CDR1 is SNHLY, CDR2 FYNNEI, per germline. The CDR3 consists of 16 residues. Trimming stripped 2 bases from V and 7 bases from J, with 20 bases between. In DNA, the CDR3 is TGTGCCAGCAGTGAATCATCTGGGCTGAGGGGGTCTGGCTACACCTTC. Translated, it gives CASSESSGLRGSGYTF.

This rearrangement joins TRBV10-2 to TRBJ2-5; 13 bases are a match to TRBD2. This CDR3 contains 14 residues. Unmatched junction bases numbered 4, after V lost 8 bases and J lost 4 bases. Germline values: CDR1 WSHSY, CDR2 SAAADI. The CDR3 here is CASRTSGGVETQYF. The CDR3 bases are TGCGCCAGCCGTACTAGCGGGGGGGTAGAGACCCAGTACTTC.

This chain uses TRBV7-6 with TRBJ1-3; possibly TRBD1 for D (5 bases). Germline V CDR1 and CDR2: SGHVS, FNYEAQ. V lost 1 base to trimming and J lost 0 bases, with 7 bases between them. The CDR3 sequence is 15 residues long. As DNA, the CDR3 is TGTGCCAGCAGCTTAGGCCAGGGCTCTGGAAACACCATATATTTT. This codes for CASSLGQGSGNTIYF.

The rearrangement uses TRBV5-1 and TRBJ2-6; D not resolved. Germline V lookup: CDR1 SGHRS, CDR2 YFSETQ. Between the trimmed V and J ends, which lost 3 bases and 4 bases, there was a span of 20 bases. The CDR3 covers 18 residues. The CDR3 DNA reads TGCGCCAGCAGCTCCCACGGGTCTTCTTTTTCAGGGGCCAACGTCCTGACTTTC. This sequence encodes CASSSHGSSFSGANVLTF.

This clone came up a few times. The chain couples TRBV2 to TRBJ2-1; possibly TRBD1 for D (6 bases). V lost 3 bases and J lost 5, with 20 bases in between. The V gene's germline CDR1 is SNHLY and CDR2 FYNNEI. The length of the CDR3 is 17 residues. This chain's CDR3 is CASSEMLLRDNHNEQFF. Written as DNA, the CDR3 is TGTGCCAGCAGTGAGATGCTACTCCGGGACAACCACAATGAGCAGTTCTTC.

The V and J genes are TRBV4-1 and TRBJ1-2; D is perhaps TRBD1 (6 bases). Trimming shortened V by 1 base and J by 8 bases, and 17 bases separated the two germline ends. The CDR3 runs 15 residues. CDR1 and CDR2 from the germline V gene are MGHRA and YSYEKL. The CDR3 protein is CASSQGQRQVLGYTF. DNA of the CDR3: TGCGCCAGCAGCCAAGGCCAAAGACAGGTCTTAGGCTACACCTTC.

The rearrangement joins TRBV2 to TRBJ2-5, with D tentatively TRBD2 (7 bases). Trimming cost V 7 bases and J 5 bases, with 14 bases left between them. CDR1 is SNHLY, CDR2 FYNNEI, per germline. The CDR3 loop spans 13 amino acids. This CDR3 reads CASNAGAFETQYF. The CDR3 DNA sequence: TGTGCCAGCAATGCGGGGGCCTTCGAGACCCAGTACTTC.

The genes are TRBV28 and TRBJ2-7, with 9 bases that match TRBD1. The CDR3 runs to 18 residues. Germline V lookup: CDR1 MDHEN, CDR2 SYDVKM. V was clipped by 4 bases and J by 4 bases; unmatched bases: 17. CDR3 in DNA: TGTGCCAGCAGTTCTTTCGGTTGGGCATCGGGACAGGGTTACGAGCAGTACTTC. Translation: CASSSFGWASGQGYEQYF.

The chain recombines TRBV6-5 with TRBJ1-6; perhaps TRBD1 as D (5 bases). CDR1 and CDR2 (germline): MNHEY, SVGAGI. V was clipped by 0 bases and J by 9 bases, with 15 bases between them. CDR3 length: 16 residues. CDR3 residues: CASSYSGRVYGSPLHF. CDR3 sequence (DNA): TGTGCCAGCAGTTACTCAGGCAGGGTCTATGGTTCACCCCTCCACTTT.

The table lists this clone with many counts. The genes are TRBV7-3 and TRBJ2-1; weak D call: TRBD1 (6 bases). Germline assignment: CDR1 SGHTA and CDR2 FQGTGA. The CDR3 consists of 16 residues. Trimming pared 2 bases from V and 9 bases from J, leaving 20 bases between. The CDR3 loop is CASSLVSGVPSAEQFF. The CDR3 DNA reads TGTGCCAGCAGCTTAGTGTCAGGGGTCCCGTCCGCTGAGCAGTTCTTC.

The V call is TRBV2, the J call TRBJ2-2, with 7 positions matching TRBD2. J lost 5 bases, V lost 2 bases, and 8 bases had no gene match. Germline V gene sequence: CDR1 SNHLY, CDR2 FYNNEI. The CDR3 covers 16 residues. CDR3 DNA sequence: TGTGCCAGCAGTGAACTGGGACTAATAGTAACCGGGGAGCTGTTTTTT. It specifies CASSELGLIVTGELFF.

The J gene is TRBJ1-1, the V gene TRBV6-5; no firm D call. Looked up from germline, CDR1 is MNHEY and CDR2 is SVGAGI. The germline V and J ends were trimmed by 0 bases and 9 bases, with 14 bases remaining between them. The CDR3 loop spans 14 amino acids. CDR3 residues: CASSYSNYRRKAFF. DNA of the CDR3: TGTGCCAGCAGTTACTCGAATTACAGAAGAAAAGCTTTCTTT.

This chain's CDR3 is CASSERIGGSTDTQYF. For the CDR3, the DNA is TGTGCCAGCAGCGAGCGAATCGGGGGGTCCACAGATACGCAGTATTTT. The V call is TRBV9, the J call TRBJ2-3; 7 bases map to TRBD2. Germline-derived CDR1 and CDR2 are SGDLS and YYNGEE. The CDR3 consists of 16 residues. With V trimmed by 3 bases and J by 2 bases, 9 bases remained unmatched.

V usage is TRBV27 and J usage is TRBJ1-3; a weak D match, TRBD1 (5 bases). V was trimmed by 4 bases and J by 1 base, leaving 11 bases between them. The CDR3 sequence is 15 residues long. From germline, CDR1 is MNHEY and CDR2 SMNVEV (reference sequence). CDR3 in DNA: TGTGCCAGCAGTTCCTCCCGACAGTCTGGAAACACCATATATTTT. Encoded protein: CASSSSRQSGNTIYF.

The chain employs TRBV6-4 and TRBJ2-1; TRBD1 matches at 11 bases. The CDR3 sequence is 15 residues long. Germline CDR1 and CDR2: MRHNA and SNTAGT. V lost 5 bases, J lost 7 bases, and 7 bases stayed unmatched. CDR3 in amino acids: CASSQGQGALNEQFF. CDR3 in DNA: TGTGCCAGCAGTCAAGGACAGGGGGCGTTGAATGAGCAGTTCTTC.

CDR3 amino acids: CASSLYRGTYNEQFF. The CDR3 coding sequence is TGTGCCAGCAGCTTATACAGGGGCACCTACAATGAGCAGTTCTTC. The rearrangement joins TRBV11-2 to TRBJ2-1; 7 bases agree with TRBD1. J lost 2 bases, V lost 2 bases, and 3 bases had no gene match. The CDR3 has 15 residues. Looked up from germline, CDR1 is SGHAT and CDR2 is FQNNGV.

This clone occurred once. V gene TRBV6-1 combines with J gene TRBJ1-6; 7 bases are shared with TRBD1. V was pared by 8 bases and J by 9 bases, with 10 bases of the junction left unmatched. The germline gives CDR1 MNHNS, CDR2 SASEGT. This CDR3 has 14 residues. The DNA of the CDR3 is TGTGCCAGCTTTTTAGGACAGGAGGGTTCACCCCTCCACTTT. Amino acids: CASFLGQEGSPLHF.

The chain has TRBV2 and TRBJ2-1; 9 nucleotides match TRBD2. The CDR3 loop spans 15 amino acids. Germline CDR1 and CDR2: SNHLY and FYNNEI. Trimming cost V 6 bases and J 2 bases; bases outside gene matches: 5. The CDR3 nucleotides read TGTGCCAGCAGGACGACTAGCGGACCCTACAATGAGCAGTTCTTC. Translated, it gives CASRTTSGPYNEQFF. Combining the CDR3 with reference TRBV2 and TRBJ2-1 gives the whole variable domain EPEVTQTPSHQVTQMGQEVILRCVPISNHLYFYWYRQILGQKVEFLVSFYNNEISEKSEIFDDQFSVERPDGSNFTLKIRSTKLEDSAMYFCASRTTSGPYNEQFFGPGTRLTVL.

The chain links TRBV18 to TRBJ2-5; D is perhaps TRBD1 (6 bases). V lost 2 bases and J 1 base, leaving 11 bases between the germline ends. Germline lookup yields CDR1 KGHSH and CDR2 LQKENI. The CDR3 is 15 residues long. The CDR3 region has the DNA TGTGCCAGCTCACCAATAGTACAGGGCCAAGAGACCCAGTACTTC. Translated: CASSPIVQGQETQYF.

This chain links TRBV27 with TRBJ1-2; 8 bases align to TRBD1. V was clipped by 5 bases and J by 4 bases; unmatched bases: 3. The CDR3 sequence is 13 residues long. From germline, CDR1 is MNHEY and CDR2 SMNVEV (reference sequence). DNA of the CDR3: TGTGCCAGCAGTCCAGGGGGCGGCTATGGCTACACCTTC. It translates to CASSPGGGYGYTF.

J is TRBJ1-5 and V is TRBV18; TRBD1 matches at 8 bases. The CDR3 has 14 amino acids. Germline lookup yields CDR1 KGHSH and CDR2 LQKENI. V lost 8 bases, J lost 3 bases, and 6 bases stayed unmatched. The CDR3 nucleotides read TGTGCCAGCGGACAGGGAAACACCAATCAGCCCCAGCATTTT. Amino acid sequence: CASGQGNTNQPQHF.